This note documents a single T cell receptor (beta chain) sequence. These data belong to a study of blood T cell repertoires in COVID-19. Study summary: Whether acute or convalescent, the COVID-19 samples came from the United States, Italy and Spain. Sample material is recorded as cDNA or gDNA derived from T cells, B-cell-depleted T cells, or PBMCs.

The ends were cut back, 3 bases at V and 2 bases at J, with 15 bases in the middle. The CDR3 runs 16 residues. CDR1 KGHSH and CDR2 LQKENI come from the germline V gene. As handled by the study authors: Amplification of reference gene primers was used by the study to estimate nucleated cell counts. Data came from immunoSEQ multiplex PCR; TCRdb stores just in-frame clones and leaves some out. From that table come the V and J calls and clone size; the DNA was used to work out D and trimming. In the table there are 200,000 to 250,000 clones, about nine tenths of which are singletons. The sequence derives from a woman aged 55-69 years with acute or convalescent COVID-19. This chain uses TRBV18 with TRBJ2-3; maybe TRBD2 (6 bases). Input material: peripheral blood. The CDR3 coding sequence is TGTGCCAGCTCACCGAGACTAGACGGTACCACAGATACGCAGTATTTT. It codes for CASSPRLDGTTDTQYF.